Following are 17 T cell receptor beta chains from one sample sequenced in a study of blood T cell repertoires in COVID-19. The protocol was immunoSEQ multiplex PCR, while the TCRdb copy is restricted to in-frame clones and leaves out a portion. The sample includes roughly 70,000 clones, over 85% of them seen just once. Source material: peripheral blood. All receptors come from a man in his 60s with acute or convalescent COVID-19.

The CDR3 here is CASKERQGRWTQYF. The CDR3 DNA sequence: TGTGCCAGTAAAGAAAGACAGGGGCGATGGACCCAGTACTTC. This chain connects TRBV19 to TRBJ2-5; TRBD1 matches 8 bases. The germline V gene encodes CDR1 LNHDA and CDR2 SQIVND (reference sequence). This CDR3 has 14 amino acids. The V and J ends lost 7 bases and 7 bases, in that order; junction bases with no gene match: 11.

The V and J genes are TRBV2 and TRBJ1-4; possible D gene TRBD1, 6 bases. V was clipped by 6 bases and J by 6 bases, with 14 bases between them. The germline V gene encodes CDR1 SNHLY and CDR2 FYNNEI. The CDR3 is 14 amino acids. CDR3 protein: CASSPQGRDEKLFF. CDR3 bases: TGTGCCAGCAGCCCACAGGGACGTGATGAAAAACTGTTTTTT.

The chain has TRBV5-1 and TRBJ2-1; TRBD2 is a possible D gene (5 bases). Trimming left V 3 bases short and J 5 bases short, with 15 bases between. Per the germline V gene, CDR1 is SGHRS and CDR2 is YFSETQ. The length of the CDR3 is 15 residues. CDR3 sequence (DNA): TGCGCCAGCAGCTCAAGTATCGGGATTCACAATGAGCAGTTCTTC. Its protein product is CASSSSIGIHNEQFF.

In nucleotides, the CDR3 is TGTGCCAGCAGTGAGCAGGGCGGCAATCAGCCCCAGCATTTT. This sequence encodes CASSEQGGNQPQHF. The chain couples TRBV2 to TRBJ1-5; possibly TRBD1 for D (5 bases). The V end lost 3 bases, the J end lost 2 bases, and 8 bases lay between the germline ends. The CDR3 contains 14 residues. The germline V gene has CDR1 SNHLY and CDR2 FYNNEI.

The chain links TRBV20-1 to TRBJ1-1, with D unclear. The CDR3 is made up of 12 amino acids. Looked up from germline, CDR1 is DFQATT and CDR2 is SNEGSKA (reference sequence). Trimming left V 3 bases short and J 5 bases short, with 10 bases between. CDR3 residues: CSASHLRTEAFF. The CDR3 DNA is TGCAGTGCTAGTCATCTGAGGACTGAAGCTTTCTTT.

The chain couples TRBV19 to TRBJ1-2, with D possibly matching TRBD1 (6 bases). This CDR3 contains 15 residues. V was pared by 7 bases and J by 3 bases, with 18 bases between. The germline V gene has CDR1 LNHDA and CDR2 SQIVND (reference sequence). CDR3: CASTPRDKGHYGYTF. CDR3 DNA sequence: TGTGCCAGTACTCCTCGGGACAAGGGTCACTATGGCTACACCTTC.

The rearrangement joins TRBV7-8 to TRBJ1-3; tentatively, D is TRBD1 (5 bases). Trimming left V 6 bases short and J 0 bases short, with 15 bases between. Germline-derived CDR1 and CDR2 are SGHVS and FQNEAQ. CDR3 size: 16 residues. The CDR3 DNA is TGTGCCAGCAGGCCCTGGGGGACTTTCTCTGGAAACACCATATATTTT. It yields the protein CASRPWGTFSGNTIYF.

The CDR3 reads CASSFQRGSQETQYF. The CDR3 nucleotides read TGTGCCAGCAGCTTCCAAAGGGGGTCACAAGAGACCCAGTACTTC. The V call is TRBV7-9, the J call TRBJ2-5, with D possibly matching TRBD1 (6 bases). Trimming pared 3 bases from V and 2 bases from J, leaving 13 bases between. Germline CDR1 and CDR2: SEHNR and FQNEAQ (reference sequence). The CDR3 is made up of 15 amino acids.

CDR3 residues: CASSPGQGSRNEQFF. The DNA for the CDR3 is TGTGCCAGCTCACCAGGACAGGGTAGTCGGAATGAGCAGTTCTTC. V usage is TRBV18 and J usage is TRBJ2-1; 8 bases map to TRBD1. Germline loops: CDR1 KGHSH, CDR2 LQKENI. The CDR3 extends over 15 amino acids. Trimming took 2 bases from V and 7 from J; bases not matched to a gene: 7.

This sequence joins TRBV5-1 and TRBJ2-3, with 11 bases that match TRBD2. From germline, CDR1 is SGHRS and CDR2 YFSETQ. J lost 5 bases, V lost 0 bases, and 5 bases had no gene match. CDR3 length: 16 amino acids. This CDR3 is CASSLELAGAGDTQYF. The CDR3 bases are TGCGCCAGCAGCTTGGAACTAGCGGGGGCAGGAGATACGCAGTATTTT. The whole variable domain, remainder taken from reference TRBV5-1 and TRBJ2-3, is KAGVTQTPRYLIKTRGQQVTLSCSPISGHRSVSWYQQTPGQGLQFLFEYFSETQRNKGNFPGRFSGRQFSNSRSEMNVSTLELGDSALYLCASSLELAGAGDTQYFGPGTRLTVL.

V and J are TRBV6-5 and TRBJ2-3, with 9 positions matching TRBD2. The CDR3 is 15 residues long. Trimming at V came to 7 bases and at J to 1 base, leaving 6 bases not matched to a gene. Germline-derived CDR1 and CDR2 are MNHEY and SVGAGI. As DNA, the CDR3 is TGTGCCAGCACAAAAAGGACTAGCGGCACAGATACGCAGTATTTT. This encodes CASTKRTSGTDTQYF.

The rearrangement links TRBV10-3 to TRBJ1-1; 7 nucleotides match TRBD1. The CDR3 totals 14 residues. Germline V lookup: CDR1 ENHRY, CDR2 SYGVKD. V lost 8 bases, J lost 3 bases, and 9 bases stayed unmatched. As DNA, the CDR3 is TGTGCCATCGGCGGGGCAGGGGGTGACACTGAAGCTTTCTTT. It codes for CAIGGAGGDTEAFF.

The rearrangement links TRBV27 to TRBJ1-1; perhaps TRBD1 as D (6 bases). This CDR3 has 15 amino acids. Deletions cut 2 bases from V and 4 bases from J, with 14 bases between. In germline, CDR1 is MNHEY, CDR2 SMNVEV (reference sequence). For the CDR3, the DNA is TGTGCCAGCAGTTTAGGCGGGGGGCGAGGCACTGAAGCTTTCTTT. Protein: CASSLGGGRGTEAFF.

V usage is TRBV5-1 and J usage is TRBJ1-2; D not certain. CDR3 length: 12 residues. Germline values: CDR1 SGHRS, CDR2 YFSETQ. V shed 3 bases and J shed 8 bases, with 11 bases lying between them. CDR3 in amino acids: CASSSDLEGYTF. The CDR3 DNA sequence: TGCGCCAGCAGCTCGGACTTAGAGGGCTACACCTTC.

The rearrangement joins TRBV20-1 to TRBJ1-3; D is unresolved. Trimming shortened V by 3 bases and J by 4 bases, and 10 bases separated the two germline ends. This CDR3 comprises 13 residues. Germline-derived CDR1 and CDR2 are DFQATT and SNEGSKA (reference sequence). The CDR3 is CSASPIQGNTIYF. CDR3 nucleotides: TGCAGTGCTAGTCCCATTCAAGGAAACACCATATATTTT.

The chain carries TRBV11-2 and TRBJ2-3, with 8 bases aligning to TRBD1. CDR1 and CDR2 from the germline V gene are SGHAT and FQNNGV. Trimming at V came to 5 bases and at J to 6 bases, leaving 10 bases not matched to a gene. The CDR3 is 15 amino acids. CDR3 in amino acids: CASSTGQGSGDTQYF. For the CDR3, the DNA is TGTGCCAGCAGCACCGGACAGGGTTCGGGGGATACGCAGTATTTT.

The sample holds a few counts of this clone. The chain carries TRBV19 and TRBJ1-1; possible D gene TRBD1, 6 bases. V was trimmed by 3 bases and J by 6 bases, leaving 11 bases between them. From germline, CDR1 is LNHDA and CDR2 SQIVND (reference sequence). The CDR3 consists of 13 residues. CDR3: CASSIIEGAEAFF. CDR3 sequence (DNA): TGTGCCAGTAGTATTATAGAGGGGGCTGAAGCTTTCTTT.